These 9 T cell receptor beta chains came from one sample sequenced in a study of vaccination and CD4 T cells after COVID-19. Cultured CD4+ T cell DNA was sequenced using the Oncomine TCR Beta short-read assay. TCRdb ran MiXCR on the PCR reads and lists one entry per CDR3 protein. This sample has over 7,500 distinct CDR3 sequences, with roughly 24% found just once. Treatment: approximately 11-day PBMC culture with coronavirus spike peptide pools or control peptides (ViraFEST assay). These receptors' targets are unknown. The sequencing here drew on CD4+ T cells from blood, cultured in vitro, taken after SARS-CoV-2 vaccination. These receptors were collected from a human donor who had recovered from COVID-19.

As to this clonotype: The conserved phenylalanine or tryptophan is not found at the CDR3 terminus, so this likely reflects a read error. The rearrangement links TRBV19 to TRBJ1-1; D uncertain. Trimming took off 3 bases at V and 1 base at J, with 9 bases between the two ends. This CDR3 is built from 14 residues. CDR1 LNHDA and CDR2 SQIVND come from the germline V gene (reference sequence). Here the CDR3 DNA reads TGTGCCAGTAGTATCGGCAGACCGAACACTGAAGCTTTCCTT. This sequence encodes CASSIGRPNTEAFL.

V is TRBV7-2 and J is TRBJ1-6; TRBD1 matches 11 bases. J gave up 9 bases and V 1 base, and 5 bases lay outside the gene matches. The germline V gene encodes CDR1 SGHTA and CDR2 FQGNSA. The CDR3 consists of 16 residues. The CDR3 sequence is CASSLGGTGGGSPLHF. As DNA, the CDR3 is TGTGCCAGCAGCTTAGGGGGGACAGGGGGGGGTTCACCCCTCCACTTT.

The rearrangement uses TRBV19 and TRBJ2-6; the D is unclear. The length of the CDR3 is 15 residues. V was trimmed by 8 bases and J by 0 bases, leaving 11 bases between them. Germline CDR1 reads LNHDA; CDR2 reads SQIVND (reference sequence). In nucleotides, the CDR3 is TGTGCCAGTGACCTGGGGATCTCTGGGGCCAACGTCCTGACTTTC. It codes for CASDLGISGANVLTF.

The chain couples TRBV29-1 to TRBJ1-1, with 12 nucleotides matching TRBD1. The V gene's germline CDR1 is SQVTM and CDR2 ANQGSEA. This CDR3 contains 13 residues. J was trimmed by 8 bases and V by 7 bases; bases with no gene match: 8. The CDR3 bases are TGCAGCGCCGAGGGACAGGGGGCATCCGAAGCTTTCTTT. The encoded protein is CSAEGQGASEAFF.

In regard to this clonotype: A read error may account for a junction end that differs from germline. The V call is TRBV7-7, the J call TRBJ2-1; tentatively, D is TRBD2 (6 bases). The CDR3 spans 13 residues. Germline V gene sequence: CDR1 SSHAT, CDR2 FNYEAQ (reference sequence). The chain's CDR3 is CASSLGTVNEQFF. The CDR3 region has the DNA TGTGCTAGCAGCTTAGGGACTGTCAATGAGCAGTTCTTC.

In its sample, this clonotype was seen a few times. This sequence joins TRBV20-1 and TRBJ2-5, with a possible D match to TRBD1 (5 bases). Germline values: CDR1 DFQATT, CDR2 SNEGSKA (reference sequence). The CDR3 consists of 14 residues. Trimming took off 0 bases at V and 5 bases at J, with 13 bases between the two ends. The DNA of the CDR3 is TGCAGTGCTAGAGATATTACAGGTCGGGAGACCCAGTACTTC. It translates to CSARDITGRETQYF.

The gene calls are TRBV5-1 and TRBJ1-2; tentatively, D is TRBD1 (5 bases). The CDR3 has 12 residues. V was shortened by 2 bases and J by 8 bases, with 10 bases between the two germline ends. Germline-derived CDR1 and CDR2 are SGHRS and YFSETQ. In DNA, the CDR3 is TGCGCCAGCAGCTTTTCGGGGGAGGGCTACACCTTC. Its protein is CASSFSGEGYTF.

Remarks on this clonotype: The DNA is omitted, as the CDR3 cannot be located on it reliably, and the CDR3 follows TCRdb's listing. This chain joins TRBV7-5 and TRBJ1-5; the table's D call, TRBD1, has no DNA check behind it. TRBV7-5 has pseudogene status. With termini counted, the CDR3 has 18 amino acids. This chain's CDR3 is CISVPEAREGQWFGPQHF.

This chain links TRBV20-1 with TRBJ2-1; perhaps D is TRBD1 or TRBD2 (7 bases each). With 2 bases removed from V and 2 bases from J, the gap between germline ends came to 16 bases. CDR1 DFQATT and CDR2 SNEGSKA come from the germline V gene (reference sequence). The CDR3 is 16 amino acids. The CDR3 DNA follows: TGCAGTGCTAGACCAGGGGGAGCGGGAACCTACAATGAGCAGTTCTTC. This sequence encodes CSARPGGAGTYNEQFF.